These 2 T cell receptor beta chains were all obtained from the same sample, sequenced in a study of CD8 T cells in ankylosing spondylitis. TCRdb passed the 5' RACE reads through MiXCR, listing each CDR3 protein once. The sample shows 25,000 to 35,000 distinct CDR3 sequences, more than 13% of them seen only once. The material sequenced was blood. The receptors here all came from a male donor with ankylosing spondylitis or in good health (not recorded which).

The sample holds a few counts of this clonotype. The chain combines TRBV29-1 with TRBJ2-3; 9 positions match TRBD2. Per the germline V gene, CDR1 is SQVTM and CDR2 is ANQGSEA. V shed 3 bases and J 0 bases; nucleotides not matched to a gene: 7. This CDR3 region has 16 residues. CDR3 in amino acids: CSVDDSGSSSTDTQYF. In DNA, the CDR3 is TGCAGCGTTGATGATAGCGGGAGTTCCAGCACAGATACGCAGTATTTT.

This clonotype was counted a single time. The chain has TRBV27 and TRBJ1-1; no reliable D call. CDR3 length: 14 residues. Trimming pared 5 bases from V and 1 base from J, leaving 11 bases between. Germline V lookup: CDR1 MNHEY, CDR2 SMNVEV (reference sequence). The DNA of the CDR3 is TGTGCCAGCAGTCACGGACGGGGGAACACTGAAGCTTTCTTT. This sequence encodes CASSHGRGNTEAFF.